The text below deals with one TCR beta chain. Its cognate antigen is unknown. This specimen belongs to a study of regulatory T cells in long-lasting Graves disease. Specified time point: persistent/refractory GD, antithyroid drugs over 5 years with positive TRAb. The TCR library was made from RNA that had been extracted from PBMCs in TRIzol. Germline V gene sequence: CDR1 MNHEY, CDR2 SMNVEV (reference sequence). V lost 0 bases and J lost 4, with 12 bases in between. This CDR3 comprises 15 residues. Researchers made TCR beta libraries by using iRepertoire HTBI primers and running Arm-PCR on CDR3 regions. TCRdb processed the multiplex PCR reads anew with MiXCR; each CDR3 protein has one entry. The data show fewer than 450,000 distinct CDR3 sequences, with around 24% seen just once and approximately 25% held by the top ten. The study, taken as a whole, reports: Shared public clonotypes totalled about 2,600 in persistent patients, compared with about 970 in new patients. Newly diagnosed patients had higher TCR diversity than persistent Graves' patients did. The study examined only peripheral blood, not thyroid tissue.

J is TRBJ2-5 and V is TRBV27; no clear D. The sequence was obtained from a female donor with Graves disease. Sequenced material: peripheral blood mononuclear cells (PBMCs), taken when the disease was refractory, from a patient treated with antithyroid drugs. The CDR3, as DNA: TGTGCCAGCAGTTTATCTCCTTCGGGCCCAGAGACCCAGTACTTC. It encodes CASSLSPSGPETQYF.